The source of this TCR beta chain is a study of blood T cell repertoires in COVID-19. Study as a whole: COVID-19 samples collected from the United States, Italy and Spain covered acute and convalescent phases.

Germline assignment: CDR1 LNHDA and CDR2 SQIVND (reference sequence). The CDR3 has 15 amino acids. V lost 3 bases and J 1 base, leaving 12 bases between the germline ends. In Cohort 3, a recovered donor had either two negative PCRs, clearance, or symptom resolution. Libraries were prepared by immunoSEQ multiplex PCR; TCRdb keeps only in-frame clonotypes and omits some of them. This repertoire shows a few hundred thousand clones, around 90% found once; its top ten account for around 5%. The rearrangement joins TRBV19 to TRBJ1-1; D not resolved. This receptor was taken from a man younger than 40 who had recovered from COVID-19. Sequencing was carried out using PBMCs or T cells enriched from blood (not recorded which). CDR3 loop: CASSISQAPNTEAFF. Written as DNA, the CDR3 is TGTGCCAGTAGTATCAGCCAGGCCCCGAACACTGAAGCTTTCTTT.